This entry features one T cell receptor beta chain sequence. This entry is derived from a study of blood T cell repertoires in COVID-19. Study-wide context: Some COVID-19 samples were acute and others convalescent; all came from the United States, Italy and Spain.

The assay was immunoSEQ multiplex PCR, and TCRdb's table has in-frame clones only and misses some. The sample shows fewer than 300,000 clones, about nine tenths of them seen only once. V lost 0 bases and J lost 9, with 9 bases in between. This CDR3 contains 13 residues. Germline V lookup: CDR1 MRHNA, CDR2 SNTAGT. Recruits, aged roughly 18 to 95 years, lived in around 24 US areas. Clinical history as reported by participants underpinned cohort assignment. The V gene is TRBV6-4, the J gene TRBJ2-1; D might be TRBD2 (5 bases). The source is a woman aged 30 to 39 who had recovered from COVID-19. The sequenced material came from PBMCs or T cells enriched from blood (not recorded which). Written as DNA, the CDR3 is TGTGCCAGCAGTGACTCCGGCGGGTTTGAGCAGTTCTTC. Its translation: CASSDSGGFEQFF.